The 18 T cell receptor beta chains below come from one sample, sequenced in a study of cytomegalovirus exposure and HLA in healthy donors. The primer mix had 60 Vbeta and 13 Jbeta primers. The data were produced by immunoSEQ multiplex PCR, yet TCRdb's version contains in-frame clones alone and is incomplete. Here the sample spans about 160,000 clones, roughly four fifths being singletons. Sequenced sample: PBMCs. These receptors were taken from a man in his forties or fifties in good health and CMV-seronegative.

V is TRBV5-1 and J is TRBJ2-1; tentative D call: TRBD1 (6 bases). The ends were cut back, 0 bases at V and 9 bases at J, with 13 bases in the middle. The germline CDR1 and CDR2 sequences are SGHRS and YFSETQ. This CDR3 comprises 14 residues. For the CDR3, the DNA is TGCGCCAGCAGCTTGGAGGCAGGGGTGGTTGAGCAGTTCTTC. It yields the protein CASSLEAGVVEQFF.

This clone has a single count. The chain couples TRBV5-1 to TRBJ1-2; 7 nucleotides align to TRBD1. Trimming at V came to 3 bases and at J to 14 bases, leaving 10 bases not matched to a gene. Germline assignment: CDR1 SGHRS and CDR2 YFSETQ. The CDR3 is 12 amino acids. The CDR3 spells CASSSDRVDGTF. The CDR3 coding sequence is TGCGCCAGCAGCTCCGACAGGGTCGACGGTACCTTC.

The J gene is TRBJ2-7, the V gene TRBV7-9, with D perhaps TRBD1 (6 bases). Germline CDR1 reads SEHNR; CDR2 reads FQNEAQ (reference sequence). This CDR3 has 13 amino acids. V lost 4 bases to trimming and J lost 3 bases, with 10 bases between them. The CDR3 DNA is TGTGCCAGCAGCTCGAACAGGGTCTACGAGCAGTACTTC. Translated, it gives CASSSNRVYEQYF.

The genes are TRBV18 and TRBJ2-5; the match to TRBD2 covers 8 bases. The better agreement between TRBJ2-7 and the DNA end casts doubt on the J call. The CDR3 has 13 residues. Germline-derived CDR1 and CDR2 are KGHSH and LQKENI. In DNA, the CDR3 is TGTGCCAGCTCACCAGGGACTAGCTACGAGCAGTACTTC. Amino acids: CASSPGTSYEQYF.

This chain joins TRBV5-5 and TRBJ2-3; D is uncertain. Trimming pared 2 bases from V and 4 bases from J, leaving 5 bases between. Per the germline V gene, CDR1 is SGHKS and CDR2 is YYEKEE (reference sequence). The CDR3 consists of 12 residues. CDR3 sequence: CASSFQADTQYF. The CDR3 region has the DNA TGTGCCAGCAGCTTTCAGGCAGATACGCAGTATTTT. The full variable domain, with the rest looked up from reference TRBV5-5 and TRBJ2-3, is DAGVTQSPTHLIKTRGQQVTLRCSPISGHKSVSWYQQVLGQGPQFIFQYYEKEERGRGNFPDRFSARQFPNYSSELNVNALLLGDSALYLCASSFQADTQYFGPGTRLTVL.

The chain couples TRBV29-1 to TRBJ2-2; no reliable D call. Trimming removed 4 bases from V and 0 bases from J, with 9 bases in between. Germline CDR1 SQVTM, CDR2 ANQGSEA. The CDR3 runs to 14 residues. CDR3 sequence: CSVGFAANTGELFF. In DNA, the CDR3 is TGCAGCGTTGGCTTTGCGGCGAACACCGGGGAGCTGTTTTTT.

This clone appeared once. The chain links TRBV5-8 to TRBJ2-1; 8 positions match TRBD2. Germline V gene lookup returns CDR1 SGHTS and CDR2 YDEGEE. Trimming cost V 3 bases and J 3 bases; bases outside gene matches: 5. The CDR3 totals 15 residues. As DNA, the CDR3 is TGTGCCAGCAGCTGGGGACTAGAGCACTACAATGAGCAGTTCTTC. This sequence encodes CASSWGLEHYNEQFF.

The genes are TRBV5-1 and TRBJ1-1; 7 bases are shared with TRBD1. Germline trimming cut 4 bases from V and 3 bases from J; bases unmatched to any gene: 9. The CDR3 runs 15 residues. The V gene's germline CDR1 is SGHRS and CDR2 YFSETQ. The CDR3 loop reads CASSDWDSHYTEAFF. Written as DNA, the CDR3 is TGCGCCAGCAGCGATTGGGACAGCCACTACACTGAAGCTTTCTTT.

Here the CDR3 reads CASTRPGKSYEQYF. The CDR3 DNA sequence: TGTGCCAGCACGCGCCCCGGGAAGAGCTACGAGCAGTACTTC. J is TRBJ2-7 and V is TRBV5-4, with D tentatively TRBD2 (5 bases). Germline V gives CDR1 SGHNT, CDR2 YYREEE (reference sequence). The CDR3 loop spans 14 amino acids. Trimming left V 6 bases short and J 3 bases short, with 16 bases between.

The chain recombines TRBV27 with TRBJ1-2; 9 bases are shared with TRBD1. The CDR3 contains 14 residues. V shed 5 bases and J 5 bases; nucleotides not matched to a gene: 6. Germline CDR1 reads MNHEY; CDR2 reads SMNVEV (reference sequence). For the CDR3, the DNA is TGTGCCAGCAGTGCCAAGACAGGGGGGTATGGCTACACCTTC. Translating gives CASSAKTGGYGYTF.

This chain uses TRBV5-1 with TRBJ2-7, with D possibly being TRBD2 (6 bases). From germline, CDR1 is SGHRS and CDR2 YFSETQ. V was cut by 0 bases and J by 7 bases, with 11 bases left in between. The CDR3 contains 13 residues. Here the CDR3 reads CASSLGLALEQYF. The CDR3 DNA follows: TGCGCCAGCAGCTTGGGGCTAGCGTTGGAGCAGTACTTC.

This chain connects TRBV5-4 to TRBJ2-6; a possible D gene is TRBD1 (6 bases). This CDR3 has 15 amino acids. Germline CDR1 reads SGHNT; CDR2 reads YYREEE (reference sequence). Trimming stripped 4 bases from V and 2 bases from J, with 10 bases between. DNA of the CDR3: TGTGCCAGCAGCCCTCGACAGGCTGGGGCCAACGTCCTGACTTTC. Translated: CASSPRQAGANVLTF.

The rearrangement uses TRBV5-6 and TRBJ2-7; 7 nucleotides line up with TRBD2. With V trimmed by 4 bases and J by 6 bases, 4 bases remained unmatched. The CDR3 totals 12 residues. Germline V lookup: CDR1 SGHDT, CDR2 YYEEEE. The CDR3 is CASSLSGAEQYF. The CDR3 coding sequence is TGTGCCAGCAGCCTGAGCGGGGCCGAGCAGTACTTC.

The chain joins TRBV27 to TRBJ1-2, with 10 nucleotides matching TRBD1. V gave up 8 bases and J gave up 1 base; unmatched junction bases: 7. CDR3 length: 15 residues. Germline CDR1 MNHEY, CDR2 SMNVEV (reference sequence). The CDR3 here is CASETGGACNYGYTF. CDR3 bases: TGTGCCAGCGAGACAGGGGGCGCGTGTAACTATGGCTACACCTTC.

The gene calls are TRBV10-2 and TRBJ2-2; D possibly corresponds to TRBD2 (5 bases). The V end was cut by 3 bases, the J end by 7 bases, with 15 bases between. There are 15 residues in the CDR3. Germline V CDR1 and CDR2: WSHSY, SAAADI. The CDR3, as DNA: TGCGCCAGCAGTGATGGCGGGTGGTTTATCGGGGAGCTGTTTTTT. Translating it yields CASSDGGWFIGELFF.

In DNA form, the CDR3 reads TGCAGCGTTGGGGGACAGGCCTTAGGGGTACTCGAGCAGTACTTC. Amino acids: CSVGGQALGVLEQYF. The chain combines TRBV29-1 with TRBJ2-5; 8 positions match TRBD1. TRBJ2-7 explains the end of the DNA better; the J call may be wrong. Germline CDR1 reads SQVTM; CDR2 reads ANQGSEA. The CDR3 totals 15 residues.

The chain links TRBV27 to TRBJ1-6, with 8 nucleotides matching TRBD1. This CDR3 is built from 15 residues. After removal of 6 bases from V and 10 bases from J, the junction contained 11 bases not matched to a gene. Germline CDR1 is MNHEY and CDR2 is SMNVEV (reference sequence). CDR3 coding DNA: TGTGCCAGCAGCACGGACAGGGTGGTGAGGTCACCCCTCCACTTT. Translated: CASSTDRVVRSPLHF.

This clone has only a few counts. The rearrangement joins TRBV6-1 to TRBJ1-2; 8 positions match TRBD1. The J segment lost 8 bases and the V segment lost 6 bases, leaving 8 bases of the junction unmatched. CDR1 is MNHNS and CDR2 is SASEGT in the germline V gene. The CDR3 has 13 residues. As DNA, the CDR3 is TGTGCCAGCAGGATGGACAGGGTAGGCGGCTACACCTTC. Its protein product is CASRMDRVGGYTF.